The clone carrying this T cell receptor (beta chain) was counted many times. The data derive from a study of CD8 T cells in ankylosing spondylitis. TCRdb re-analysed the 5' RACE reads in MiXCR, keeping a single row per CDR3 protein. The sample contains 250,000 or so distinct CDR3 sequences, under 30% of which appear only once. The CDR3 totals 15 residues. The J segment lost 1 base and the V segment lost 3 bases, leaving 5 bases of the junction unmatched. The chain employs TRBV12-3 or TRBV12-4 and TRBJ2-5; 7 bases fit TRBD1. This receptor was taken from a male donor with ankylosing spondylitis or in good health (not recorded which). Sequencing was performed on blood, either unsorted or a sorted T cell fraction (not recorded which). CDR3 residues: CASSLRQGPQETQYF. The CDR3 DNA follows: TGTGCCAGCAGTTTGCGACAGGGCCCCCAAGAGACCCAGTACTTC.